This T cell receptor beta chain was profiled in a study of Tregs in tolerant kidney transplant recipients (dated by TCRdb to the late 2010s). Concerning the study at large: The transplants used related donors with nonmyeloablative bone marrow transplantation, and mixed chimerism in the human trials was transient. The study applied TCRbeta sequencing to find donor-specific regulatory T cells before combined kidney and bone marrow transplantation and then followed those same cells after transplant. Broad study findings and their caveats: PCR primers changed over time for some patients, so nucleotide-level comparison across those patients' samples was not possible. Expanding Tregs with activated donor B cells appeared to identify the most biologically relevant and donor-specific TCRbeta repertoire. Because the study included only a small number of patients, the results must be confirmed in larger populations and under other immunosuppression protocols. Biological reproducibility was not directly assessed, although technical replication error appeared to be minimal. Donor-specific Treg expansion exceeded global Treg expansion in tolerant patients, suggesting antigen-driven rather than nonspecific expansion.

The time point label of this sample denotes: blood sample drawn before combined kidney and bone marrow transplant. Unstimulated Tregs (CD4+CD25+CD127-), CD4+ non-Tregs (CD4+CD25-), CD4 and CD8 cells were FACS-sorted from thawed PBMCs. Patients were 4 combined kidney and bone marrow transplant recipients from the ITN036ST trial, and only these trial subjects had samples available. Healthy control blood was processed by Ficoll density gradient to PBMCs and cryopreserved; patient PBMCs were collected before and after transplant. Trimming costs V 5 bases and J 3 bases, and their ends lie 11 bases apart. Inclusive of the bounding cysteine and phenylalanine, the CDR3 is 13 residues long. The kept DNA is CDR3 alone, 39 bases in frame from the first base. The germline V gene (reference sequence) provides CDR1 MNHEY and CDR2 SMNVEV. This clone occurred once. Its antigen specificity is not known. No base qualities exist here, and no much larger clone lies one base off it.

For TCRbeta CDR3 sequencing, genomic DNA from the sorted cells was extracted using the QIAGEN DNeasy Blood and Tissue Kit. High-throughput TCRbeta CDR3 sequencing was carried out commercially through immunoSEQ, with PCR amplification with bias correction and internal controls included. In the original analysis: Unique productive TCRbeta sequences were defined by CDR3 nucleotide sequence where primers matched, otherwise by CDR3 amino acid sequence with Vbeta and Jbeta genes. Sorting error was corrected by removing sequences shared between sorted populations at a frequency ratio of 2:1 or less, and the remaining shared sequences were assigned to the higher population. A sequence was defined as donor-reactive if the sequence was expanded at least 5-fold in CFSE-low cells compared with unstimulated cells and had a frequency of at least 0.01% in CFSE-low cells. Jensen-Shannon divergence, calculated on the top 100 TCRbeta sequences ranked by frequency, was used to quantify repertoire divergence. For any sample with multiple sequencing runs, sorting error was corrected in each run separately before the runs were pooled. In TCRdb, the immuneACCESS table is reduced to in-frame sequences with V and J assigned. These tables do not hold every clone; where another copy was compared, an unresolved V gene accounts for under half, and the others remain unexplained. V, J and clone size were drawn from that table, and D and trimming were deduced from the DNA. The sample contains roughly 99,000 clones, approximately 94% of them found a single time. 0.35% to 0.55% of the sample lies in the top ten.

Sample: CD4+ T cells from blood, taken before the transplant. This sequence was found in a human donor who received a combined kidney and bone marrow transplant. This chain is built from TRBV27 and TRBJ2-7; the D gene is not confidently resolved. The DNA sequence reads TGTGCCAGCAGTCCAACTACGGACTACGAGCAGTACTTC. This is translated as CASSPTTDYEQYF.